This T cell receptor (beta chain) is drawn from a study of T cell repertoires in cytomegalovirus infection. This clonotype has more than one count but fewer than ten. Its target is unknown. Each CDR3 protein gets one entry after TCRdb re-called the reads with MiXCR. The sample lists about 900,000 distinct CDR3 sequences, approximately 33% seen once, with roughly 13% in the top ten. Germline V gene lookup returns CDR1 SNHLY and CDR2 FYNNEI. This CDR3 contains 13 residues. Trimming took 6 bases from V and 4 from J, leaving 12 bases between them. Here the sequenced sample was cultured CD8+ T cells from PBMCs, taken from culture after CMV antigen stimulation. The rearrangement uses TRBV2 and TRBJ1-1, with D possibly TRBD1 on 6 matching bases. The source is a human donor in good health (CMV status not recorded). Some clones in this sample may be carry-over from other donors' samples. CDR3 sequence: CASRDQGLTEAFF. The DNA of the CDR3 is TGTGCCAGCAGAGACCAGGGGCTCACTGAAGCTTTCTTT.